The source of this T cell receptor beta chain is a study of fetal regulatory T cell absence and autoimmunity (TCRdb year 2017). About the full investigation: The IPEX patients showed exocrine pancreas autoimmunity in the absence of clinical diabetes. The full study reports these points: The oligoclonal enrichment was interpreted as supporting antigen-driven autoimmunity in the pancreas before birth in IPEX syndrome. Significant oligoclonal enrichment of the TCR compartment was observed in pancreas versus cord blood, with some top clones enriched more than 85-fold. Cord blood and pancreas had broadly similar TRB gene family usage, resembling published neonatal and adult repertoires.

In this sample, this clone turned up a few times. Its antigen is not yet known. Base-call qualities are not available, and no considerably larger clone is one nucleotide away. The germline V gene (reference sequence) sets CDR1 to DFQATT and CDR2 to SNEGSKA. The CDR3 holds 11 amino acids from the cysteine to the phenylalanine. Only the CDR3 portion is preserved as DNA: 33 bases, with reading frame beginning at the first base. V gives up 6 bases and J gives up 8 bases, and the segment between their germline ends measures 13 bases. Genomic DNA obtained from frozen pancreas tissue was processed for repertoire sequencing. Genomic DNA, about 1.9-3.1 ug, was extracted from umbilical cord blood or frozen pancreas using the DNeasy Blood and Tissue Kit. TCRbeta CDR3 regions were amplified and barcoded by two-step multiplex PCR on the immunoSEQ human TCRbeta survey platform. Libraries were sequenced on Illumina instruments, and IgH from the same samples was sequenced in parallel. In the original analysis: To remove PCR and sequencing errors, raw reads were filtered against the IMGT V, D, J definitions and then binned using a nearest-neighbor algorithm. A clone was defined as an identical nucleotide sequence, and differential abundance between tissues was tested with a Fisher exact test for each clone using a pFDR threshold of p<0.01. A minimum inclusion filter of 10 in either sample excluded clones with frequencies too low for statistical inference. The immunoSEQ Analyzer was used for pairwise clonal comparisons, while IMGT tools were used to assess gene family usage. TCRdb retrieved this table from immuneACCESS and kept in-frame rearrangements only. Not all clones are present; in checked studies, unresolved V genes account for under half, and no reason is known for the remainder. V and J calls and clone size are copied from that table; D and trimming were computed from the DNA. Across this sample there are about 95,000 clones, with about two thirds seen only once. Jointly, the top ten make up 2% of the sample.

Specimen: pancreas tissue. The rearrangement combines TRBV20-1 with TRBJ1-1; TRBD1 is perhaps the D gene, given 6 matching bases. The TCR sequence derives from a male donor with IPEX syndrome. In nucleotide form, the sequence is TGCAGTGCCTCCCGGGGGGCAGAAGCTTTCTTT. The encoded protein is CSASRGAEAFF.